One sample yielded the 9 T cell receptor beta chains listed below, sequenced in a study of blood T cells in healthy people across ages. Then a second PCR, running about 6 to 11 cycles, was carried out with a sample-barcoded 5' primer and a J-beta primer mix. MiXCR, applied by TCRdb to the 5' RACE reads, yields one record per CDR3 protein. The table includes over 700,000 distinct CDR3 sequences, less than 70% detected once. The sample consisted of blood. The source of these receptors is a man older than 75 in good health.

The chain combines TRBV10-3 with TRBJ2-3; D call uncertain. CDR3 length: 13 amino acids. V lost 0 bases, J lost 14 bases, and 15 bases lay in between. Per the germline V gene, CDR1 is ENHRY and CDR2 is SYGVKD. CDR3 sequence (DNA): TGTGCCATCAGTGAGTCGAATTCCAGGTACGCGTATTTT. Its translation: CAISESNSRYAYF.

This clonotype was counted once. V usage is TRBV4-2 and J usage is TRBJ2-3; TRBD2 aligns across 12 bases. The CDR3 sequence is 18 residues long. After removal of 4 bases from V and 14 bases from J, the junction contained 22 bases not matched to a gene. The germline V gene has CDR1 LGHNA and CDR2 YNFKEQ. CDR3 nucleotide sequence: TGTGCCAGCAGCCGACCGGGACTAGCGGGTGAAGCTTCCGGAGACGCGTATTTT. This gives the protein CASSRPGLAGEASGDAYF.

In its sample, this clonotype was seen a few times. The gene calls are TRBV7-2 and TRBJ2-4; TRBD2 matches at 7 bases. With 1 base clipped from V and 9 bases from J, the junction kept 9 bases outside the gene matches. This CDR3 is 15 amino acids long. Germline assignment: CDR1 SGHTA and CDR2 FQGNSA. CDR3 region: CASSLDPVPGGIQYF. The CDR3 DNA follows: TGTGCCAGCAGCTTAGACCCTGTCCCGGGGGGCATTCAGTACTTC.

V usage is TRBV28 and J usage is TRBJ2-3; 7 nucleotides agree with TRBD2. Germline V gene sequence: CDR1 MDHEN, CDR2 SYDVKM. This CDR3 spans 14 amino acids. V lost 8 bases to trimming and J lost 0 bases; unmatched junction nucleotides: 5. CDR3 sequence reads: CASREGGSTDTQYF. The CDR3 DNA reads as TGTGCCAGCCGAGAGGGAGGGAGCACAGATACGCAGTATTTT.

This clonotype was detected only a few times. The chain joins TRBV29-1 to TRBJ2-7; maybe TRBD2 (8 bases). Per the germline V gene, CDR1 is SQVTM and CDR2 is ANQGSEA. CDR3 length equals 15 residues. The V end was cut by 5 bases, the J end by 2 bases, with 19 bases between. The CDR3 protein is CSVTRGSGGPYEQYF. CDR3 sequence (DNA): TGCAGCGTTACCAGGGGGAGCGGGGGACCCTACGAGCAGTACTTC.

The chain combines TRBV20-1 with TRBJ2-7, with unresolved D. This CDR3 comprises 12 residues. Germline V gives CDR1 DFQATT, CDR2 SNEGSKA (reference sequence). Between the trimmed V and J ends, which lost 2 bases and 1 base, there was a span of 6 bases. DNA for the CDR3: TGCAGTGCTAGATGGCAATCCTACGAGCAGTACTTC. This translates into CSARWQSYEQYF.

The rearrangement joins TRBV27 to TRBJ1-5; the match to TRBD1 covers 7 bases. With V trimmed by 2 bases and J by 5 bases, 3 bases remained unmatched. Germline V gene data show CDR1 as MNHEY and CDR2 as SMNVEV (reference sequence). CDR3 size: 14 residues. DNA of the CDR3: TGTGCCAGCAGTTTAACAGGGGTGTATCAGCCCCAGCATTTT. It translates to CASSLTGVYQPQHF.

The rearrangement links TRBV7-2 to TRBJ2-1; D unresolved. V was pared by 5 bases and J by 5 bases, with 19 bases between. The CDR3 totals 16 residues. Looked up from germline, CDR1 is SGHTA and CDR2 is FQGNSA. The CDR3 region has the DNA TGTGCCAGCAGCCTCGACGGGCCCTCATACGACAATGAGCAGTTCTTC. Its protein product is CASSLDGPSYDNEQFF.

The sample holds one count of this clonotype. Its ends do not fully match the called genes, so a read error is possible. The chain combines TRBV12-3 or TRBV12-4 with TRBJ2-3, with 8 bases that match TRBD1. The CDR3 consists of 16 residues. CDR3 region: CASSPTPGTGTDTQYF. The CDR3 DNA reads as TGTGCCAGCAGTCCCACCCCCGGGACAGGAACAGATACACAGTATTTT.